These 16 T cell receptor beta chains came from one sample sequenced in a study of blood T cell repertoires in COVID-19. Clones were read by immunoSEQ multiplex PCR, and TCRdb kept only the in-frame ones, dropping some. The repertoire consists of 150,000 to 200,000 clones, with around 87% occurring once and the leading ten covering roughly 2.5%. The specimen was peripheral blood. The source of these receptors is a middle-aged man with active or convalescent COVID-19.

This clone was detected only once. This chain uses TRBV7-3 with TRBJ1-1; 7 nucleotides match TRBD1. The V segment lost 5 bases and the J segment 5 bases; nucleotides outside the gene matches: 8. The germline V gene encodes CDR1 SGHTA and CDR2 FQGTGA. The CDR3 is 14 amino acids. Here the CDR3 DNA reads TGTGCCAGCAGCCCTCGGGACAGCGAGACTGAAGCTTTCTTT. Amino acid sequence: CASSPRDSETEAFF.

This clone was seen a single time. The CDR3 region has the DNA TGTGCCAGCAGCGGAGGGGTCGAGCAGTACTTC. This gives the protein CASSGGVEQYF. V gene TRBV13 combines with J gene TRBJ2-7, with D tentatively TRBD2 (6 bases). CDR3 length equals 11 residues. Trimming took off 5 bases at V and 6 bases at J, with 8 bases between the two ends. CDR1 is PRHDT and CDR2 is FYEKMQ in the germline V gene (reference sequence).

The CDR3 spells CASSPYTDTQYF. The DNA for the CDR3 is TGTGCCAGCAGCCCTTACACAGATACGCAGTATTTT. This chain links TRBV7-2 with TRBJ2-3; no firm D call. This CDR3 is built from 12 residues. Trimming took off 5 bases at V and 2 bases at J, with 5 bases between the two ends. Germline CDR1 SGHTA, CDR2 FQGNSA.

V and J are TRBV19 and TRBJ2-2, with 7 positions matching TRBD1. V trimming: 4 bases; J trimming: 4 bases; junction bases outside the gene matches: 9. Germline values: CDR1 LNHDA, CDR2 SQIVND (reference sequence). This CDR3 spans 16 amino acids. CDR3 amino acids: CASSRIPGQTTGELFF. For the CDR3, the DNA is TGTGCCAGTAGTAGGATACCGGGACAGACCACCGGGGAGCTGTTTTTT. Drawing the rest from reference TRBV19 and TRBJ2-2, the complete variable domain is DGGITQSPKYLFRKEGQNVTLSCEQNLNHDAMYWYRQDPGQGLRLIYYSQIVNDFQKGDIAEGYSVSREKKESFPLTVTSAQKNPTAFYLCASSRIPGQTTGELFFGEGSRLTVL.

The chain joins TRBV9 to TRBJ1-2; possible D gene TRBD1, 5 bases. Germline V gene lookup returns CDR1 SGDLS and CDR2 YYNGEE. The V end was cut by 6 bases, the J end by 3 bases, with 12 bases between. The CDR3 length is 13 residues. CDR3 loop: CASNAGGYYGYTF. For the CDR3, the DNA is TGTGCCAGCAATGCCGGGGGGTACTATGGCTACACCTTC.

V usage is TRBV15 and J usage is TRBJ1-3; D call uncertain. The CDR3 is 15 amino acids. Trimming took 0 bases from V and 7 from J, leaving 13 bases between them. Germline V gene sequence: CDR1 LNHNV, CDR2 YYDKDF (reference sequence). CDR3 loop: CATSRDPSTGNTIYF. Here the CDR3 DNA reads TGTGCCACCAGCAGAGACCCTTCCACGGGGAACACCATATATTTT.

The chain is built from TRBV7-3 and TRBJ2-2, with TRBD2 identical over 9 bases. Unmatched junction bases numbered 3, after V lost 2 bases and J lost 5 bases. Germline lookup yields CDR1 SGHTA and CDR2 FQGTGA. The CDR3 is 15 residues long. CDR3 coding DNA: TGTGCCAGCAGCTTAGGGCTAGCGGGGACCGGGGAGCTGTTTTTT. Its translation: CASSLGLAGTGELFF.

This chain connects TRBV6-2 or TRBV6-3 to TRBJ1-5; 8 bases map to TRBD1. This CDR3 contains 19 residues. After removal of 0 bases from V and 0 bases from J, the junction contained 10 bases not matched to a gene. Germline V CDR1 and CDR2: MNHEY, SVGEGT. The CDR3 sequence: CASSYSIDRGDISNQPQHF. The CDR3 coding sequence is TGTGCCAGCAGTTACTCGATTGACAGGGGCGATATTAGCAATCAGCCCCAGCATTTT.

A single count supports this clone. V gene TRBV18 combines with J gene TRBJ2-2; D perhaps matches TRBD1 (5 bases). This CDR3 is 15 amino acids long. CDR1 KGHSH and CDR2 LQKENI come from the germline V gene. The germline V and J ends were trimmed by 5 bases and 2 bases, with 12 bases remaining between them. The chain's CDR3 is CASSSRQSNTGELFF. Here the CDR3 DNA reads TGTGCCAGCTCATCCCGACAGAGTAACACCGGGGAGCTGTTTTTT.

The rearrangement uses TRBV4-2 and TRBJ1-2, with 7 bases that match TRBD1. V shed 3 bases and J 3 bases; nucleotides not matched to a gene: 4. Germline V gives CDR1 LGHNA, CDR2 YNFKEQ. There are 14 residues in the CDR3. DNA of the CDR3: TGTGCCAGCAGCCATAGACAGGGTGACTATGGCTACACCTTC. Its translation is CASSHRQGDYGYTF.

This chain links TRBV6-1 with TRBJ1-3, with D possibly matching TRBD1 (5 bases). Looked up from germline, CDR1 is MNHNS and CDR2 is SASEGT. Between the trimmed V and J ends, which lost 3 bases and 4 bases, there was a span of 10 bases. The CDR3 is 14 residues long. CDR3 protein: CASSEKYRGNTIYF. The CDR3, as DNA: TGTGCCAGCAGTGAGAAATACAGGGGAAACACCATATATTTT.

The chain couples TRBV30 to TRBJ1-2; 7 bases fit TRBD1. Per germline, CDR1 GTSNPN and CDR2 SVGIG (reference sequence). The CDR3 extends over 14 amino acids. Germline trimming cut 0 bases from V and 4 bases from J; bases unmatched to any gene: 5. The CDR3, as DNA: TGTGCCTGGAGTGTAGGAGGGGGCTTCTATGGCTACACCTTC. Translation: CAWSVGGGFYGYTF.

The chain employs TRBV15 and TRBJ2-7; 12 bases agree with TRBD2. The CDR3 loop spans 18 amino acids. Germline-derived CDR1 and CDR2 are LNHNV and YYDKDF (reference sequence). Losses at the gene ends were 1 base for V and 5 bases for J; bases not matched to a gene: 12. This chain's CDR3 is CATSRVRLAGALNNEQYF. The CDR3 bases are TGTGCCACCAGCAGAGTTAGACTAGCGGGGGCCCTTAACAACGAGCAGTACTTC.

This chain connects TRBV6-5 to TRBJ1-5; a weak D match, TRBD1 (6 bases). There are 15 residues in the CDR3. Germline V gives CDR1 MNHEY, CDR2 SVGAGI. Trimming took 7 bases from V and 5 from J, leaving 18 bases between them. CDR3: CASTLEQGWDQPQHF. Written as DNA, the CDR3 is TGTGCCAGCACCCTAGAACAGGGATGGGATCAGCCCCAGCATTTT.

The J gene is TRBJ2-3, the V gene TRBV19; TRBD2 agrees at 7 bases. From germline, CDR1 is LNHDA and CDR2 SQIVND (reference sequence). The V segment lost 8 bases and the J segment 0 bases; nucleotides outside the gene matches: 2. The CDR3 extends over 13 amino acids. This chain's CDR3 is CASWGGSTDTQYF. CDR3 sequence (DNA): TGTGCCAGTTGGGGGGGGAGCACAGATACGCAGTATTTT.

The J gene is TRBJ2-5, the V gene TRBV7-2; 7 bases agree with TRBD2. The CDR3 covers 13 residues. Unmatched junction bases numbered 4, after V lost 4 bases and J lost 5 bases. Germline loops: CDR1 SGHTA, CDR2 FQGNSA. The CDR3 sequence: CASSSGLDETQYF. The CDR3 DNA reads as TGTGCCAGCAGCTCCGGACTAGATGAGACCCAGTACTTC.